This T cell receptor beta chain derives from a study of vaccination effects on CD4 cells after COVID-19. On the study more broadly: Post-vaccine sample collection fell at a median of 72 days after the second dose.

Study results and caveats: The study enrolled few convalescent patients and sampled no early post-infection timepoints.

The repertoire was sequenced with immunoSEQ multiplex PCR; TCRdb's copy has only in-frame clones and lacks some. The sample shows 20,000 to 25,000 clones, approximately 80% of them seen only once. Antigen-specific CD4+ T cells expanded by the ViraFEST assay with viral peptide pools were then sequenced. CD4+ T cells were isolated after 10 days of culture. Participants each got two BNT162b2 or mRNA-1273 vaccine doses. Neither prior SARS-CoV-2 infection nor positive nucleocapsid antibodies were present in the vaccine recipients. Some 2.2 million PBMC per well were cultured with 10 IU/ml IL-2 and roughly 10 ug/ml peptides. This CDR3 has 14 amino acids. Germline CDR1 is SGHNT and CDR2 is YENEEA. V shed 1 base and J shed 0 bases, with 5 bases lying between them. In regard to this clone: What it binds is not known.

Sequencing was performed on CD4+ T cells from PBMCs cultured with SARS-CoV-2 spike peptides, taken after COVID-19 vaccination. This TCR was sampled from a human donor who received a COVID-19 vaccine. Some clones in this sample may be carry-over from other donors' samples. This chain links TRBV11-3 with TRBJ2-3; unclear D gene. The CDR3 is CASSLGTSTDTQYF. The CDR3 nucleotides read TGTGCCAGCAGCTTAGGGACCAGCACAGATACGCAGTATTTT.